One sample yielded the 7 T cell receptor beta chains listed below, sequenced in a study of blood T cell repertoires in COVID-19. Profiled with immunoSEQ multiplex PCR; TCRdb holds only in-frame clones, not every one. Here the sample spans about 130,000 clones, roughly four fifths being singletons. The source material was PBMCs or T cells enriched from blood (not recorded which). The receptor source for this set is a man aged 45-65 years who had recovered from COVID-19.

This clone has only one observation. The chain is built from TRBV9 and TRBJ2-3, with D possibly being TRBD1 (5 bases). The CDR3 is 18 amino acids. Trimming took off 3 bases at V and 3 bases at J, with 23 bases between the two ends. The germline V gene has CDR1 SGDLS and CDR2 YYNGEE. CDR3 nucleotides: TGTGCCAGCAGCGCCACAAGGGGCACAAGCGTTTCTACAGATACGCAGTATTTT. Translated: CASSATRGTSVSTDTQYF.

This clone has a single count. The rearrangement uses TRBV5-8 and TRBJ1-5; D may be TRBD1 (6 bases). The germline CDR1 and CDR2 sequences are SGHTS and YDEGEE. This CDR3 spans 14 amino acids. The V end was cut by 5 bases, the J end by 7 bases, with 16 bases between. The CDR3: CASRPQGIGQPQHF. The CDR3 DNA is TGTGCCAGCAGACCTCAGGGGATTGGCCAGCCCCAGCATTTT.

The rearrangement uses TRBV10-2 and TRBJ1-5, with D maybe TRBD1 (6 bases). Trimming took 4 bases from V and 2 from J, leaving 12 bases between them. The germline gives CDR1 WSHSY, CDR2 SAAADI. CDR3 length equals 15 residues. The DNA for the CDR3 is TGCGCCAGCAGTGGGGGGCGTAGTGGCAATCAGCCCCAGCATTTT. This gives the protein CASSGGRSGNQPQHF.

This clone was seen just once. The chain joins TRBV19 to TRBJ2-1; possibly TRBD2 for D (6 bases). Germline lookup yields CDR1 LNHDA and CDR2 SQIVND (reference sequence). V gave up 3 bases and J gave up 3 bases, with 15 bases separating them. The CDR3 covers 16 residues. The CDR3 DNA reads TGTGCCAGTAGTATCAGAGAGGGACTGGACTACAATGAGCAGTTCTTC. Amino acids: CASSIREGLDYNEQFF. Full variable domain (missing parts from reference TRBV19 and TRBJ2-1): DGGITQSPKYLFRKEGQNVTLSCEQNLNHDAMYWYRQDPGQGLRLIYYSQIVNDFQKGDIAEGYSVSREKKESFPLTVTSAQKNPTAFYLCASSIREGLDYNEQFFGPGTRLTVL.

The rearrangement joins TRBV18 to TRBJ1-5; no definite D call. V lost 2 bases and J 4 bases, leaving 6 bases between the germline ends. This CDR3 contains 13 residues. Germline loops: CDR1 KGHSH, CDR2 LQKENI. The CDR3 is CASSPSQNQPQHF. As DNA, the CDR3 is TGTGCCAGCTCACCATCCCAGAATCAGCCCCAGCATTTT. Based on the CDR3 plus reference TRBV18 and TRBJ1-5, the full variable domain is NAGVMQNPRHLVRRRGQEARLRCSPMKGHSHVYWYRQLPEEGLKFMVYLQKENIIDESGMPKERFSAEFPKEGPSILRIQQVVRGDSAAYFCASSPSQNQPQHFGDGTRLSIL.

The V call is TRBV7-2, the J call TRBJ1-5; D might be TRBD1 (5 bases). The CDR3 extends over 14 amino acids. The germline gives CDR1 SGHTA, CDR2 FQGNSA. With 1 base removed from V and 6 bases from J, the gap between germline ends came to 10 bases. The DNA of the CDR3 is TGTGCCAGCAGCTTAGTAGGCGGGGCTCAGCCCCAGCATTTT. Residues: CASSLVGGAQPQHF. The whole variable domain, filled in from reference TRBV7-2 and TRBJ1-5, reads GAGVSQSPSNKVTEKGKDVELRCDPISGHTALYWYRQSLGQGLEFLIYFQGNSAPDKSGLPSDRFSAERTGGSVSTLTIQRTQQEDSAVYLCASSLVGGAQPQHFGDGTRLSIL.

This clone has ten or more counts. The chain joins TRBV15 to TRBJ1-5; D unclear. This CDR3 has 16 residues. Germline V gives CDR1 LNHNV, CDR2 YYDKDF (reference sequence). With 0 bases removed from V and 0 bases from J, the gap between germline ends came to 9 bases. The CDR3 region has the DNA TGTGCCACCAGCAGAGATCGGGTATATAGCAATCAGCCCCAGCATTTT. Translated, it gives CATSRDRVYSNQPQHF.